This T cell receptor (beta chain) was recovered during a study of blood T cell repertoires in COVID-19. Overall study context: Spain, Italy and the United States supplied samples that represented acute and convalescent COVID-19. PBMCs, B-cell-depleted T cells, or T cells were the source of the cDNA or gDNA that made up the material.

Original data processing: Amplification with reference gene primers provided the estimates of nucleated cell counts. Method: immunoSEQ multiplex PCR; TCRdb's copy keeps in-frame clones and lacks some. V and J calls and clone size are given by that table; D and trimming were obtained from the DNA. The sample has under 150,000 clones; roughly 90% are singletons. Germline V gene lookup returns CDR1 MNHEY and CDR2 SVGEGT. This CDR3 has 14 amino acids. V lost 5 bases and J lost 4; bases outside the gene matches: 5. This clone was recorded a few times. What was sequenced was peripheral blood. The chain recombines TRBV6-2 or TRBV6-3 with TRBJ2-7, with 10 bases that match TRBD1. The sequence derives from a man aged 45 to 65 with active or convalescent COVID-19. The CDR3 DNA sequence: TGTGCCAGCAGTCCCTCGGGACAGGGGTACGAGCAGTACTTC. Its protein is CASSPSGQGYEQYF.